The 5 T cell receptor beta chains presented below share a single source sample, sequenced in a study of neurological immune-mediated disorders. A single record per CDR3 protein comes from TCRdb applying MiXCR to the 5' RACE reads. The sample lists some 61,000 distinct CDR3 sequences, roughly 3.6% occurring once. Sequenced sample: PBMCs. These receptors all stem from a man between 25 and 39 years old with multiple sclerosis.

This clonotype has a count of ten or more. The chain couples TRBV5-1 to TRBJ2-3; 8 bases are shared with TRBD2. From germline, CDR1 is SGHRS and CDR2 YFSETQ. V dropped 5 bases and J dropped 0; count of bases not matched to a gene: 8. The length of the CDR3 is 16 residues. The CDR3 region has the DNA TGCGCCAGCAGACCCGGTCCTAGCGGGAGCACAGATACGCAGTATTTT. This sequence encodes CASRPGPSGSTDTQYF. Using reference TRBV5-1 and TRBJ2-3 for the parts outside the CDR3, the full variable domain is KAGVTQTPRYLIKTRGQQVTLSCSPISGHRSVSWYQQTPGQGLQFLFEYFSETQRNKGNFPGRFSGRQFSNSRSEMNVSTLELGDSALYLCASRPGPSGSTDTQYFGPGTRLTVL.

This clonotype was picked up many times. The rearrangement uses TRBV9 and TRBJ2-5; D possibly corresponds to TRBD2 (5 bases). The CDR3 length is 13 residues. Trimming left V 0 bases short and J 2 bases short, with 5 bases between. Germline values: CDR1 SGDLS, CDR2 YYNGEE. The DNA for the CDR3 is TGTGCCAGCAGCGTAGGAGGGCAAGAGACCCAGTACTTC. It translates to CASSVGGQETQYF.

This clonotype showed up many times. V gene TRBV6-5 combines with J gene TRBJ1-1; tentatively, D is TRBD1 (5 bases). The germline V gene has CDR1 MNHEY and CDR2 SVGAGI. Trimming left V 6 bases short and J 0 bases short, with 14 bases between. CDR3 size: 15 residues. The CDR3 is CASSRSGTMNTEAFF. The CDR3, as DNA: TGTGCCAGCAGCCGGTCCGGGACCATGAACACTGAAGCTTTCTTT.

Only a few counts were recorded for this clonotype. A much larger clone lies one base from this, so it may be a read error. This sequence joins TRBV5-1 and TRBJ1-1; D unresolved. Between the trimmed V and J ends, which lost 0 bases and 5 bases, there was a span of 11 bases. Germline V gene lookup returns CDR1 SGHRS and CDR2 YFSETQ. This CDR3 is 14 amino acids long. In nucleotides, the CDR3 is TGCGCCAGCAGCTTGGAGAAAGGGCTGACTGAAGCTTTCTTT. Amino acids: CASSLEKGLTEAFF. Full variable domain (rest looked up from reference TRBV5-1 and TRBJ1-1): KAGVTQTPRYLIKTRGQQVTLSCSPISGHRSVSWYQQTPGQGLQFLFEYFSETQRNKGNFPGRFSGRQFSNSRSEMNVSTLELGDSALYLCASSLEKGLTEAFFGQGTRLTVV.

This clonotype has at least ten counts. The chain employs TRBV5-1 and TRBJ2-4, with unresolved D. CDR3 length: 16 amino acids. Germline V gene data show CDR1 as SGHRS and CDR2 as YFSETQ. V was pared by 4 bases and J by 0 bases, with 14 bases between. The CDR3 region has the DNA TGCGCCAGCAGCGCGGCAACAAATCTAGCCAAAAACATTCAGTACTTC. Its translation is CASSAATNLAKNIQYF.